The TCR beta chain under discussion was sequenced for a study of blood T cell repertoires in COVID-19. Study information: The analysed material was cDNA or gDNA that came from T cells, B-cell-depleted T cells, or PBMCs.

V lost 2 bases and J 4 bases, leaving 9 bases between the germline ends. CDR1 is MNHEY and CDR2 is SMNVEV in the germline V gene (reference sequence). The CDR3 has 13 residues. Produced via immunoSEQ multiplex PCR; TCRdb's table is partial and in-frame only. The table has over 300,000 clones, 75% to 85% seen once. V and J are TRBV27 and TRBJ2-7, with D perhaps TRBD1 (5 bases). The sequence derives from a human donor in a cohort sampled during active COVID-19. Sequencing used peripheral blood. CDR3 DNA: TGTGCCAGCAGTTTACCAGGGTCATACGAGCAGTACTTC. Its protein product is CASSLPGSYEQYF.